Below, 21 T cell receptor beta chains from the same sample are listed, as sequenced in a study of T cell repertoires in cytomegalovirus infection. Via MiXCR, TCRdb re-called the reads, giving one row per CDR3 protein. The profile shows about 500,000 distinct CDR3 sequences, 25% to 35% of them singletons. Their antigen targets remain unknown. This specimen consisted of cultured PBMCs, obtained from culture after CMV antigen stimulation. All receptors come from a human donor in good health (CMV status not recorded). Some clones in this sample may be carry-over from other donors' samples.

The rearrangement uses TRBV28 and TRBJ2-7, with 7 bases identical to TRBD2. The CDR3 consists of 14 residues. Germline CDR1 reads MDHEN; CDR2 reads SYDVKM. Germline trimming cut 3 bases from V and 3 bases from J; bases unmatched to any gene: 5. The CDR3 nucleotides are TGTGCCAGCAGTTTCCCTAGCGGAATCTACGAGCAGTACTTC. It is translated as CASSFPSGIYEQYF.

This clonotype was detected a few times. The V and J genes are TRBV7-3 and TRBJ2-1; TRBD2 matches at 10 bases. V dropped 3 bases and J dropped 6; count of bases not matched to a gene: 5. This CDR3 is built from 15 residues. Germline loops: CDR1 SGHTA, CDR2 FQGTGA. The CDR3 sequence is CASSFRTSGINEQFF. The CDR3 DNA sequence: TGTGCCAGCAGCTTTCGTACTAGCGGGATCAATGAGCAGTTCTTC.

This clonotype was detected a few times. The gene calls are TRBV12-3 or TRBV12-4 and TRBJ2-7; the D is unclear. Between the trimmed V and J ends, which lost 5 bases and 0 bases, there was a span of 11 bases. The CDR3 consists of 14 residues. The CDR3 is CASSPRRSSYEQYF. CDR3 bases: TGTGCCAGCAGTCCCCGGCGAAGCTCCTACGAGCAGTACTTC.

This clonotype appeared a single time. This chain uses TRBV5-4 with TRBJ2-7; 10 bases are shared with TRBD1. Germline loops: CDR1 SGHNT, CDR2 YYREEE (reference sequence). The CDR3 consists of 15 residues. The V and J ends lost 2 bases and 7 bases, in that order; junction bases with no gene match: 9. The chain's CDR3 is CASSFGTGTGDEQYF. As DNA, the CDR3 is TGTGCCAGCAGCTTTGGGACCGGGACAGGGGATGAGCAGTACTTC.

Details on this clonotype: A much larger clone lies a single base off, so this may be a read error. The chain recombines TRBV20-1 with TRBJ2-2, with 13 bases fitting TRBD2. There are 17 residues in the CDR3. CDR1 DFQATT and CDR2 SNEGSKA come from the germline V gene (reference sequence). CDR3 loop: CGARDPLAGGDTGELFF. The CDR3 DNA follows: TGCGGTGCTAGAGATCCACTAGCGGGAGGGGACACCGGGGAGCTGTTTTTT.

This chain links TRBV7-2 with TRBJ2-4, with a weak D call TRBD2 (5 bases). V lost 4 bases and J 1 base, leaving 8 bases between the germline ends. The CDR3 spans 14 residues. Germline V gives CDR1 SGHTA, CDR2 FQGNSA. This CDR3 is CASSSSGAKNIQYF. The CDR3 bases are TGTGCCAGCAGCTCGTCGGGGGCCAAAAACATTCAGTACTTC.

A few counts support this clonotype. J is TRBJ2-2 and V is TRBV7-9; 10 bases line up with TRBD2. CDR3 length: 20 residues. The V gene's germline CDR1 is SEHNR and CDR2 FQNEAQ (reference sequence). J lost 5 bases, V lost 0 bases, and 15 bases had no gene match. The CDR3, as DNA: TGTGCCAGCAGCTTAGCACAGGGGAGACCTAGCGGGAGACGGACCGGGGAGCTGTTTTTT. It translates to CASSLAQGRPSGRRTGELFF. Supplemented by reference TRBV7-9 and TRBJ2-2, the full variable domain reads DTGVSQNPRHKITKRGQNVTFRCDPISEHNRLYWYRQTLGQGPEFLTYFQNEAQLEKSRLLSDRFSAERPKGSFSTLEIQRTEQGDSAMYLCASSLAQGRPSGRRTGELFFGEGSRLTVL.

The J gene is TRBJ1-6, the V gene TRBV7-2, with TRBD1 matching 9 bases. The CDR3 is 15 residues long. Germline V gene lookup returns CDR1 SGHTA and CDR2 FQGNSA. Losses at the gene ends were 3 bases for V and 10 bases for J; bases not matched to a gene: 7. CDR3 residues: CASSFNRGRGSPLHF. CDR3 DNA sequence: TGTGCCAGCAGCTTCAACAGGGGGCGCGGATCACCCCTCCACTTT.

This clonotype was observed a few times. This chain uses TRBV28 with TRBJ2-7, with TRBD2 identical over 7 bases. Germline V gives CDR1 MDHEN, CDR2 SYDVKM. The ends lost 4 bases at V and 0 bases at J; junction bases unmatched: 3. The CDR3 extends over 14 amino acids. CDR3 sequence reads: CASSYGGSSYEQYF. CDR3 nucleotides: TGTGCCAGCAGTTACGGGGGGAGCTCCTACGAGCAGTACTTC.

Many counts were recorded for this clonotype. The chain is built from TRBV18 and TRBJ2-3; unclear D gene. CDR1 and CDR2 from the germline V gene are KGHSH and LQKENI. The CDR3 totals 12 residues. Between the trimmed V and J ends, which lost 1 base and 5 bases, there was a span of 4 bases. The CDR3 bases are TGTGCCAGCTCACCACAGGGAGATACGCAGTATTTT. Protein product: CASSPQGDTQYF.

This clonotype has only a few counts. The V gene is TRBV7-9, the J gene TRBJ1-1; D unclear. CDR3 length: 13 amino acids. CDR1 is SEHNR, CDR2 FQNEAQ, per germline (reference sequence). Trimming took off 4 bases at V and 7 bases at J, with 13 bases between the two ends. Here the CDR3 reads CASSSPLIVEAFF. CDR3 coding DNA: TGTGCCAGCAGCTCACCCCTTATCGTTGAAGCTTTCTTT.

The chain couples TRBV5-1 to TRBJ1-1; TRBD1 matches at 7 bases. The junction had 9 bases not matched to a gene; V was cut back by 2 bases and J by 5 bases. Germline values: CDR1 SGHRS, CDR2 YFSETQ. This CDR3 is built from 15 residues. CDR3 DNA: TGCGCCAGCAGCTTAGGGGGCGTCAGCGGTACTGAAGCTTTCTTT. It translates to CASSLGGVSGTEAFF.

The rearrangement uses TRBV28 and TRBJ2-2; D unclear. Germline-derived CDR1 and CDR2 are MDHEN and SYDVKM. The CDR3 spans 16 residues. Trimming shortened V by 4 bases and J by 0 bases, and 12 bases separated the two germline ends. The CDR3 is CASSWMGFSNTGELFF. The CDR3 DNA reads TGTGCCAGCAGTTGGATGGGGTTTTCGAACACCGGGGAGCTGTTTTTT. Using reference TRBV28 and TRBJ2-2 for the parts outside the CDR3, the full variable domain is DVKVTQSSRYLVKRTGEKVFLECVQDMDHENMFWYRQDPGLGLRLIYFSYDVKMKEKGDIPEGYSVSREKKERFSLILESASTNQTSMYLCASSWMGFSNTGELFFGEGSRLTVL.

This clonotype was observed a few times. The V and J genes are TRBV10-3 and TRBJ2-7; no clear D. Trimming removed 1 base from V and 2 bases from J, with 12 bases in between. Per the germline V gene, CDR1 is ENHRY and CDR2 is SYGVKD. CDR3 length: 15 residues. The CDR3 sequence is CAISEWTRPPYEQYF. In DNA form, the CDR3 reads TGTGCCATCAGTGAGTGGACCCGACCACCCTACGAGCAGTACTTC.

This clonotype has a handful of counts. One end of the junction is discordant with germline, which a read error may explain. The V and J genes are TRBV7-7 and TRBJ2-5, with D possibly called TRBD1 or TRBD2 (6 bases each). Germline-derived CDR1 and CDR2 are SSHAT and FNYEAQ (reference sequence). The CDR3 totals 14 residues. The CDR3 region is CASSLDGGPETQYF. The CDR3 DNA reads as TGTGCTAGCAGCTTAGATGGGGGGCCAGAGACCCAGTACTTC.

In regard to this clonotype: The junction differs from germline at one of its ends, possibly a read error. The chain uses TRBV7-3 and TRBJ2-3, with 7 bases that match TRBD2. Germline CDR1 is SGHTA and CDR2 is FQGTGA. The CDR3 is made up of 15 amino acids. The CDR3 region is CASSLAGVRADKQYF. CDR3 in DNA: TGTGCCAGCAGCTTAGCGGGAGTGAGAGCAGATAAGCAGTATTTT.

This chain joins TRBV11-2 and TRBJ1-1; TRBD1 is a possible D gene (5 bases). Per the germline V gene, CDR1 is SGHAT and CDR2 is FQNNGV. The CDR3 has 14 residues. V was cut by 2 bases and J by 10 bases, with 17 bases left in between. The CDR3 protein is CASSLNSGRTGAFF. DNA of the CDR3: TGTGCCAGCAGCTTAAATTCAGGGAGGACCGGAGCTTTCTTT.

This clonotype was observed a handful of times. The chain is built from TRBV18 and TRBJ1-1, with D maybe TRBD1 (5 bases). V lost 3 bases and J 0 bases, leaving 11 bases between the germline ends. CDR3 size: 15 residues. Germline lookup yields CDR1 KGHSH and CDR2 LQKENI. Here the CDR3 reads CASSPGLTLNTEAFF. The CDR3 bases are TGTGCCAGCTCACCGGGACTGACCCTGAACACTGAAGCTTTCTTT.

V gene TRBV4-3 combines with J gene TRBJ2-1; 7 positions agree with TRBD2. The germline gives CDR1 LGHNA, CDR2 YSLEER. The CDR3 runs to 16 residues. V shed 1 base and J 10 bases; nucleotides not matched to a gene: 13. In DNA, the CDR3 is TGCGCCAGCAGCCAAGCTTGGGGGGGGAGGCGCGCGGAGCAGTTCTTC. Its translation: CASSQAWGGRRAEQFF.

There are a few counts of this clonotype. This rearrangement joins TRBV25-1 to TRBJ1-2, with D perhaps TRBD1 (5 bases). The germline CDR1 and CDR2 sequences are MGHDK and SYGVNS. CDR3 length: 14 amino acids. Deletions cut 2 bases from V and 4 bases from J, with 11 bases between. The DNA for the CDR3 is TGTGCCAGCAGTGAAGGGGGGGGGGTCTATGGCTACACCTTC. Its protein is CASSEGGGVYGYTF.

The J gene is TRBJ1-5, the V gene TRBV15; tentatively, D is TRBD1 (6 bases). Trimming shortened V by 8 bases and J by 0 bases, and 14 bases separated the two germline ends. The CDR3 consists of 15 residues. Germline V gene sequence: CDR1 LNHNV, CDR2 YYDKDF (reference sequence). The CDR3 loop is CATGGGFSSNQPQHF. DNA of the CDR3: TGTGCCACCGGAGGGGGTTTCAGTAGCAATCAGCCCCAGCATTTT.